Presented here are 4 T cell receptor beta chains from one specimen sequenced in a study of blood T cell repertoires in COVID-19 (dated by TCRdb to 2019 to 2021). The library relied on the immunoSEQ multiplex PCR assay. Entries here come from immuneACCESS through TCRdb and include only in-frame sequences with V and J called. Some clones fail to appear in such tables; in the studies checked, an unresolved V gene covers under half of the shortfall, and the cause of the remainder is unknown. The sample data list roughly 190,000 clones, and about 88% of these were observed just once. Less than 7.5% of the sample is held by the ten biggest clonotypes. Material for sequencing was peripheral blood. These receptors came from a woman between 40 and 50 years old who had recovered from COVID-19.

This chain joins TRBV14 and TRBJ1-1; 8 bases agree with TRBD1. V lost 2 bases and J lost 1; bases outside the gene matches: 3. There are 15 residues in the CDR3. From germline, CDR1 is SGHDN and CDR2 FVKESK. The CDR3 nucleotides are TGTGCCAGCAGCCAACTTGACAGGGGGAACACTGAAGCTTTCTTT. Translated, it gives CASSQLDRGNTEAFF.

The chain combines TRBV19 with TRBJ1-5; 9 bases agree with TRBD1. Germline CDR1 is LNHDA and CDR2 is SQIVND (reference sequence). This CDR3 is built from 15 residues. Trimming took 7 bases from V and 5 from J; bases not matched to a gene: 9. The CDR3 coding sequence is TGTGCCAGTAAAGGGACAGGGACTCTCCATCAGCCCCAGCATTTT. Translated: CASKGTGTLHQPQHF.

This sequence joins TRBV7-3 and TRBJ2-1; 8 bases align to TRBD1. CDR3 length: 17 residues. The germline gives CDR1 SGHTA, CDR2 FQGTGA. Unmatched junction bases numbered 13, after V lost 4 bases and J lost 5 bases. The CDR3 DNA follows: TGTGCCAGCAGCTCCCGACCGGGACAGGCCGCACACAATGAGCAGTTCTTC. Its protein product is CASSSRPGQAAHNEQFF.

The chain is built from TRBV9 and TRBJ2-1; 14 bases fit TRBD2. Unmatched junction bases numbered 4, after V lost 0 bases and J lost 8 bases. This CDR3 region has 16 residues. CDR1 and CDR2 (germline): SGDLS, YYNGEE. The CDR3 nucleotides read TGTGCCAGCAGCGTAGTTGGGACTAGCGGGGGTCATGAGCAGTTCTTC. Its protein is CASSVVGTSGGHEQFF. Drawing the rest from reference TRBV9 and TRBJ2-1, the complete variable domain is DSGVTQTPKHLITATGQRVTLRCSPRSGDLSVYWYQQSLDQGLQFLIQYYNGEERAKGNILERFSAQQFPDLHSELNLSSLELGDSALYFCASSVVGTSGGHEQFFGPGTRLTVL.